The 17 T cell receptor beta chains reported below all come from one sample, sequenced in a study of shared T cell receptors in the human thymus. Produced via immunoSEQ multiplex PCR; TCRdb's table is partial and in-frame only. The sample records 720,000 or so clones, approximately 83% being singletons. The same sample was also studied in work on human thymus T cells.

The sample comprised thymocytes. These receptors all come from a girl less than two years old with a congenital heart defect.

The chain joins TRBV7-9 to TRBJ2-7; D might be TRBD2 (6 bases). The length of the CDR3 is 17 residues. CDR1 and CDR2 (germline): SEHNR, FQNEAQ (reference sequence). V was clipped by 0 bases and J by 1 base, with 16 bases between them. The CDR3 nucleotides read TGTGCCAGCAGCTTAGCAAATGCGGGAACTACTTCCTACGAGCAGTACTTC. This codes for CASSLANAGTTSYEQYF.

V usage is TRBV5-1 and J usage is TRBJ2-3; possibly TRBD2 for D (6 bases). The CDR3 loop spans 16 amino acids. V was clipped by 0 bases and J by 2 bases, with 13 bases between them. CDR1 is SGHRS and CDR2 is YFSETQ in the germline V gene. For the CDR3, the DNA is TGCGCCAGCAGCTTGGCGTCCCGGGAGCCCACAGATACGCAGTATTTT. This gives the protein CASSLASREPTDTQYF.

The genes are TRBV5-6 and TRBJ2-2, with D possibly being TRBD1 (5 bases). Germline V gives CDR1 SGHDT, CDR2 YYEEEE. The CDR3 totals 15 residues. V was trimmed by 6 bases and J by 2 bases, leaving 14 bases between them. The CDR3 region has the DNA TGTGCCAGCACCAAGGGGCCTCAAAACACCGGGGAGCTGTTTTTT. Protein: CASTKGPQNTGELFF. Using reference TRBV5-6 and TRBJ2-2 for the parts outside the CDR3, the full variable domain is DAGVTQSPTHLIKTRGQQVTLRCSPKSGHDTVSWYQQALGQGPQFIFQYYEEEERQRGNFPDRFSGHQFPNYSSELNVNALLLGDSALYLCASTKGPQNTGELFFGEGSRLTVL.

The chain couples TRBV19 to TRBJ1-1; TRBD1 matches at 7 bases. V lost 6 bases and J lost 9; bases outside the gene matches: 10. The CDR3 has 13 residues. Germline V gene data show CDR1 as LNHDA and CDR2 as SQIVND (reference sequence). CDR3 DNA sequence: TGTGCCAGTAGATTAAAGGACAGGTTAAAAGCTTTCTTT. It yields the protein CASRLKDRLKAFF. Full variable domain (remainder filled in from reference TRBV19 and TRBJ1-1): DGGITQSPKYLFRKEGQNVTLSCEQNLNHDAMYWYRQDPGQGLRLIYYSQIVNDFQKGDIAEGYSVSREKKESFPLTVTSAQKNPTAFYLCASRLKDRLKAFFGQGTRLTVV.

CDR3 DNA sequence: TGTGCCAGCAGCTCCGACGGGACTAGCGGGGACCAAGAGACCCAGTACTTC. It encodes CASSSDGTSGDQETQYF. This chain connects TRBV7-3 to TRBJ2-5, with TRBD2 matching 13 bases. Germline trimming cut 4 bases from V and 0 bases from J; bases unmatched to any gene: 5. Germline V gene data show CDR1 as SGHTA and CDR2 as FQGTGA. The CDR3 length is 17 residues.

CDR3 amino acids: CSVGPKQGEVAFF. In DNA form, the CDR3 reads TGCAGCGTTGGCCCAAAGCAGGGGGAGGTAGCTTTCTTT. The V and J genes are TRBV29-1 and TRBJ1-1; 7 positions match TRBD1. V shed 4 bases, J shed 10 bases, and the junction held 12 bases outside the gene matches. CDR1 is SQVTM, CDR2 ANQGSEA, per germline. The CDR3 contains 13 residues. The entire variable domain, with the rest obtained from reference TRBV29-1 and TRBJ1-1, is as follows: SAVISQKPSRDICQRGTSLTIQCQVDSQVTMMFWYRQQPGQSLTLIATANQGSEATYESGFVIDKFPISRPNLTFSTLTVSNMSPEDSSIYLCSVGPKQGEVAFFGQGTRLTVV.

The chain combines TRBV9 with TRBJ1-2, with D perhaps matching TRBD1 (6 bases). The V gene's germline CDR1 is SGDLS and CDR2 YYNGEE. V lost 0 bases and J 4 bases, leaving 7 bases between the germline ends. This CDR3 has 13 residues. The CDR3 loop reads CASSVEQGYGYTF. The CDR3 nucleotides are TGTGCCAGCAGCGTAGAACAGGGCTATGGCTACACCTTC.

This chain uses TRBV19 with TRBJ2-5; 10 nucleotides agree with TRBD1. The germline CDR1 and CDR2 sequences are LNHDA and SQIVND (reference sequence). The CDR3 length is 13 residues. The V gene end was trimmed by 4 bases and the J gene end by 10 bases; junction bases not matched to a gene: 6. The CDR3 nucleotides are TGTGCCAGTAGTACCTCCGGGACAGGGGTCCAGTACTTC. Translated: CASSTSGTGVQYF.

The genes are TRBV12-5 and TRBJ2-3, with 7 bases that match TRBD1. Germline CDR1 and CDR2: LGHNT and FRNRAP. V shed 0 bases, J shed 4 bases, and the junction held 10 bases outside the gene matches. The CDR3 sequence is 17 residues long. The CDR3 loop reads CASGLVPRQGLPDTQYF. CDR3 nucleotides: TGTGCTAGTGGTTTGGTACCCCGACAGGGATTGCCAGATACGCAGTATTTT.

The chain is built from TRBV28 and TRBJ1-6; 7 positions match TRBD1. Unmatched junction bases numbered 9, after V lost 6 bases and J lost 7 bases. The CDR3 spans 15 residues. Germline V gene lookup returns CDR1 MDHEN and CDR2 SYDVKM. The CDR3 DNA follows: TGTGCCAGCAGACCACCCGGGGACAGCAATTCACCCCTCCACTTT. Translated, it gives CASRPPGDSNSPLHF.

V and J are TRBV5-1 and TRBJ2-3; 7 bases are a match to TRBD2. The trim removed 3 bases at V and 0 bases at J, leaving 4 bases unmatched. The germline V gene encodes CDR1 SGHRS and CDR2 YFSETQ. The CDR3 is 15 residues long. The DNA for the CDR3 is TGCGCCAGCAGCTGCAGCGGGGCTAGCACAGATACGCAGTATTTT. Translation gives CASSCSGASTDTQYF.

This clone came up a few times. The gene calls are TRBV2 and TRBJ2-5; 13 nucleotides line up with TRBD2. There are 17 residues in the CDR3. Germline lookup yields CDR1 SNHLY and CDR2 FYNNEI. The V segment lost 5 bases and the J segment 2 bases; nucleotides outside the gene matches: 8. Written as DNA, the CDR3 is TGTGCCAGCAGTAAAGGGACTAGCGGGGAGTTACAAGAGACCCAGTACTTC. Translation: CASSKGTSGELQETQYF.

The CDR3: CASSPLAGDYEQYF. CDR3 bases: TGTGCCAGCAGCCCGTTAGCGGGTGACTACGAGCAGTACTTC. This rearrangement joins TRBV7-6 to TRBJ2-7, with 7 bases fitting TRBD2. Germline lookup yields CDR1 SGHVS and CDR2 FNYEAQ. The CDR3 contains 14 residues. Trimming took 5 bases from V and 3 from J; bases not matched to a gene: 7. Filled out from reference TRBV7-6 and TRBJ2-7, the complete variable domain reads GAGVSQSPRYKVTKRGQDVALRCDPISGHVSLYWYRQALGQGPEFLTYFNYEAQQDKSGLPNDRFSAERPEGSISTLTIQRTEQRDSAMYRCASSPLAGDYEQYFGPGTRLTVT.

This clone was counted a single time. The chain combines TRBV29-1 with TRBJ1-2; D may be TRBD1 (5 bases). The V and J ends lost 4 bases and 8 bases respectively, with 17 bases between them. Germline lookup yields CDR1 SQVTM and CDR2 ANQGSEA. This CDR3 comprises 13 residues. CDR3 bases: TGCAGCGTTGTTGAACAGGACGGGGGGGGCTACACCTTC. Encoded protein: CSVVEQDGGGYTF.

V is TRBV15 and J is TRBJ2-3, with D possibly being TRBD1 (6 bases). Germline values: CDR1 LNHNV, CDR2 YYDKDF (reference sequence). V was cut by 0 bases and J by 1 base, with 17 bases left in between. The CDR3 length is 18 residues. This CDR3 reads CATSREVGTGYCTDTQYF. The CDR3 DNA sequence: TGTGCCACCAGCAGAGAGGTAGGAACAGGGTACTGCACAGATACGCAGTATTTT.

This chain links TRBV13 with TRBJ1-1; D is possibly TRBD1 (5 bases). Germline V gene sequence: CDR1 PRHDT, CDR2 FYEKMQ (reference sequence). The V end was cut by 5 bases, the J end by 3 bases, with 10 bases between. CDR3 length: 13 residues. CDR3 in DNA: TGTGCCAGCAGCCTCACCAGGGACACTGAAGCTTTCTTT. Translated: CASSLTRDTEAFF. The complete variable domain, with remaining parts taken from reference TRBV13 and TRBJ1-1, reads AAGVIQSPRHLIKEKRETATLKCYPIPRHDTVYWYQQGPGQDPQFLISFYEKMQSDKGSIPDRFSAQQFSDYHSELNMSSLELGDSALYFCASSLTRDTEAFFGQGTRLTVV.

This clone was seen more than once but under ten times. The chain is built from TRBV4-1 and TRBJ1-6, with D possibly TRBD1 on 6 matching bases. The CDR3 contains 21 residues. Trimming took 4 bases from V and 5 from J, leaving 30 bases between them. Germline V gene lookup returns CDR1 MGHRA and CDR2 YSYEKL. CDR3 nucleotides: TGCGCCAGCAGCCCCGAGGGGGGGGAGTCCCTACCAAGTTCCAATAATTCACCCCTCCACTTT. Protein sequence: CASSPEGGESLPSSNNSPLHF.